These 3 T cell receptor beta chains originate from one sample sequenced in a study of blood T cell repertoires in COVID-19. The data were produced by immunoSEQ multiplex PCR, yet TCRdb's version contains in-frame clones alone and is incomplete. The sample lists roughly 150,000 clones, 70% to 90% occurring once. The sequencing input was peripheral blood. Every receptor here comes from a man aged 45-65 years who had recovered from COVID-19.

The chain's CDR3 is CASSSLAGVDTQYF. The CDR3 region has the DNA TGTGCCAGCAGCTCTCTAGCGGGAGTAGATACGCAGTATTTT. The V and J genes are TRBV5-6 and TRBJ2-3; 10 bases fit TRBD2. This CDR3 has 14 amino acids. The V gene end was trimmed by 3 bases and the J gene end by 5 bases; junction bases not matched to a gene: 3. Germline V lookup: CDR1 SGHDT, CDR2 YYEEEE. The whole variable domain, remainder taken from reference TRBV5-6 and TRBJ2-3, is DAGVTQSPTHLIKTRGQQVTLRCSPKSGHDTVSWYQQALGQGPQFIFQYYEEEERQRGNFPDRFSGHQFPNYSSELNVNALLLGDSALYLCASSSLAGVDTQYFGPGTRLTVL.

The J gene is TRBJ2-1, the V gene TRBV27; maybe TRBD1 (7 bases). Deletions cut 7 bases from V and 8 bases from J, with 18 bases between. CDR1 is MNHEY, CDR2 SMNVEV, per germline (reference sequence). This CDR3 spans 14 amino acids. The CDR3 DNA follows: TGTGCCAGCAAATTGTTAGGAGGGGGCTATGAGCAGTTCTTC. Its translation is CASKLLGGGYEQFF.

The rearrangement links TRBV24-1 to TRBJ2-1, with D perhaps matching TRBD1 (6 bases). The ends were cut back, 2 bases at V and 7 bases at J, with 17 bases in the middle. This CDR3 comprises 16 residues. Germline assignment: CDR1 KGHDR and CDR2 SFDVKD. The CDR3 DNA reads TGTGCCACCAGTGATTCGGACAGCCCGGTGGAAAATGAGCAGTTCTTC. Translation gives CATSDSDSPVENEQFF.